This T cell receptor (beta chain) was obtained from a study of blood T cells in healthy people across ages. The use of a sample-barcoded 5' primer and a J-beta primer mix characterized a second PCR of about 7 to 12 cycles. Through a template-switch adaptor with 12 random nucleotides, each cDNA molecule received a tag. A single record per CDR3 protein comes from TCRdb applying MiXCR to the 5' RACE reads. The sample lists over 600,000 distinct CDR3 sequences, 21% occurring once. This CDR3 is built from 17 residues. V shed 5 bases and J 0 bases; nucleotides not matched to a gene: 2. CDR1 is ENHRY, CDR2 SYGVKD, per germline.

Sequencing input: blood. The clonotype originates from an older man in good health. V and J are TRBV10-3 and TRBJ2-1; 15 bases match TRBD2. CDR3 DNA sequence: TGTGCCATCAGTCCGGGACTAGCGGGAGGCTCCTACAATGAGCAGTTCTTC. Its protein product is CAISPGLAGGSYNEQFF.